This TCR beta chain was profiled in a study of T cell responses to AZD1222 COVID-19 vaccine. General study results and limits: Close to half of all spike-specific TCRs reportedly target regions of the variants that are unmutated.

V lost 3 bases, J lost 12 bases, and 16 bases stayed unmatched. This CDR3 comprises 15 residues. Germline V gives CDR1 MDHEN, CDR2 SYDVKM. Here immunoSEQ multiplex PCR was the method, and the copy in TCRdb shows in-frame clones only, minus some. The sample records about 120,000 clones, 75% to 90% being singletons. As regards this clone: Its antigen is currently unknown.

The specimen comprised peripheral blood, sampled on day 0 of MenACWY control vaccination. The TCR originated in an adult in good health. The rearrangement joins TRBV28 to TRBJ1-2; 7 bases are a match to TRBD1. The CDR3 protein is CASSLVPGQTSLDTF. The CDR3 DNA is TGTGCCAGCAGTTTGGTTCCGGGACAGACTTCGTTGGACACCTTC.